This T cell receptor beta chain is from a study of cytomegalovirus exposure and HLA in healthy donors. On the study more broadly: A prior analysis found about 110 million unique TCR beta sequences from around 200 million T cells. Across 300 to 400 genotyped donors, roughly 85% landed in the Caucasian-associated ancestry cluster.

The CDR3 is 15 amino acids. The germline V gene encodes CDR1 SGHRS and CDR2 YFSETQ. Trimming shortened V by 4 bases and J by 6 bases, and 16 bases separated the two germline ends. The PCR made use of 60 Vbeta and 13 Jbeta primers. Sequenced by immunoSEQ multiplex PCR; TCRdb stores in-frame clones only, minus some. The sample includes approximately 120,000 clones. About this clone: What it binds is not known.

The study's findings and limits: In a later analysis, at a false discovery rate of 0.05, roughly 16,000 TCR beta sequences matched HLA alleles. A missense DCLRE1C variant was associated with V- and J-gene trimming of TCR beta chains in a later analysis, and an independent cohort replicated the association.

V is TRBV5-1 and J is TRBJ2-2, with D maybe TRBD1 (6 bases). The sequencing input was PBMCs. This clonotype was obtained from a woman aged 55-69 years in good health and CMV-seronegative. The CDR3 bases are TGCGCCAGCAGCACCATACAGGGTCGGGCCGGGGAGCTGTTTTTT. It codes for CASSTIQGRAGELFF.